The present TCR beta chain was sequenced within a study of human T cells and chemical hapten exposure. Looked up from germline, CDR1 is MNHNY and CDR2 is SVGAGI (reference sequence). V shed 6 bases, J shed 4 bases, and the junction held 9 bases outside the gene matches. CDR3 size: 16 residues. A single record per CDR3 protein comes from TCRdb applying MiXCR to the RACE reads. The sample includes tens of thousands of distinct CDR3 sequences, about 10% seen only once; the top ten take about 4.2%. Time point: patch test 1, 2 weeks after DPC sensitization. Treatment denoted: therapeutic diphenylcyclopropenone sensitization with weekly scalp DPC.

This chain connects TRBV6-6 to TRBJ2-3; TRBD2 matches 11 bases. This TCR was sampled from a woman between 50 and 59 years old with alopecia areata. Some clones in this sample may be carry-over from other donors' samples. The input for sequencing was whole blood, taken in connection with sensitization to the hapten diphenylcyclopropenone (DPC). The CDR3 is CASSQKTSGSSDTQYF. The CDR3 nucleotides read TGTGCCAGCAGCCAGAAAACTAGCGGGAGCTCAGATACGCAGTATTTT.